The next 27 T cell receptor beta chains were all read from a single sample in a study of regulatory T cells in long-lasting Graves disease. The authors built TCR beta libraries using iRepertoire HTBI primers and Arm-PCR of CDR3 regions. TCRdb reanalysed the multiplex PCR reads using MiXCR and keeps one entry per CDR3 protein. The data show some 370,000 distinct CDR3 sequences, approximately 25% seen once. Time point defined: persistent/refractory GD, antithyroid drugs over 5 years with positive TRAb. The TCR library used RNA extracted from PBMCs. Source: peripheral blood mononuclear cells (PBMCs), taken when the disease was refractory, from a patient treated with antithyroid drugs. The receptors were sampled from a woman between 40 and 55 years old with Graves disease.

Details on this clonotype: This may be a read error: a much more frequent sequence differs by one nucleotide. The chain joins TRBV28 to TRBJ1-4; TRBD1 might be the D (5 bases). V gave up 10 bases and J gave up 7 bases, with 19 bases separating them. Germline values: CDR1 MDHEN, CDR2 SYDVKM. CDR3 length: 14 amino acids. CDR3 amino acids: CATSSGPSSEKLFF. The CDR3 coding sequence is TGTGCCACCAGCTCGGGACCGAGTAGTGAAAAACTGTTTTTT.

This clonotype has a handful of counts. This chain connects TRBV20-1 to TRBJ2-7; 10 bases align to TRBD1. In germline, CDR1 is DFQATT, CDR2 SNEGSKA (reference sequence). After removal of 0 bases from V and 7 bases from J, the junction contained 12 bases not matched to a gene. There are 16 residues in the CDR3. CDR3 coding DNA: TGCAGTGCTAGAGATTCCCACCGGGACAGGGGAGGAGAGCAGTACTTC. Amino acids: CSARDSHRDRGGEQYF.

Points on this clonotype: A far larger clone is one base from this, pointing to a likely read error. V and J are TRBV6-1 and TRBJ2-5; D might be TRBD2 (5 bases). CDR1 and CDR2 (germline): MNHNS, SASEGT. This CDR3 region has 15 residues. As DNA, the CDR3 is TGTGCCAGCGGTGATTTGGTAGCTGGGGAGAAGACCCAGTACTTC. This encodes CASGDLVAGEKTQYF.

V gene TRBV12-3 or TRBV12-4 combines with J gene TRBJ2-2, with 8 positions matching TRBD2. The J segment lost 3 bases and the V segment lost 3 bases, leaving 6 bases of the junction unmatched. The CDR3 contains 16 residues. CDR3 in amino acids: CASSFGVGGDTGELFF. In DNA, the CDR3 is TGTGCCAGCAGTTTTGGGGTCGGGGGGGACACCGGGGAGCTGTTTTTT.

This clonotype was recorded a few times. CDR3 nucleotides: TGTGCCATCAGTGGCAGGCTGTCGCCGTCCACCCTCCACTTT. Translated, it gives CAISGRLSPSTLHF. The J gene is TRBJ1-6, the V gene TRBV10-3, with no clear D. Germline V gives CDR1 ENHRY, CDR2 SYGVKD. CDR3 length: 14 residues. Trimming left V 4 bases short and J 14 bases short, with 18 bases between.

This clonotype was detected many times. J is TRBJ1-1 and V is TRBV12-3 or TRBV12-4; the D gene is possibly TRBD1 (5 bases). This CDR3 is 15 amino acids long. V lost 5 bases, J lost 5 bases, and 18 bases lay in between. The CDR3 here is CASSPGPQGSTEAFF. DNA of the CDR3: TGTGCCAGCAGTCCTGGCCCCCAGGGATCGACTGAAGCTTTCTTT.

In this sample, this clonotype turned up many times. V gene TRBV7-9 combines with J gene TRBJ1-4; no reliable D call. Germline V lookup: CDR1 SEHNR, CDR2 FQNEAQ (reference sequence). Trimming left V 5 bases short and J 6 bases short, with 19 bases between. This CDR3 contains 16 residues. CDR3 in DNA: TGTGCCAGCAGCCGCTTCCAAGTACCGGGAGATGAAAAACTGTTTTTT. Translation: CASSRFQVPGDEKLFF.

This clonotype was seen a few times. This chain connects TRBV12-3 or TRBV12-4 to TRBJ1-1, with D unresolved. V was clipped by 5 bases and J by 3 bases, with 16 bases between them. The CDR3 runs 15 residues. The CDR3: CASSPRYGRDTEAFF. CDR3 nucleotide sequence: TGTGCCAGCAGTCCCCGATATGGGCGCGACACTGAAGCTTTCTTT.

At least ten counts were recorded for this clonotype. V and J are TRBV10-2 and TRBJ1-2; 9 bases map to TRBD1. The V and J ends lost 2 bases and 4 bases, in that order; junction bases with no gene match: 5. The CDR3 covers 15 residues. Germline V gene lookup returns CDR1 WSHSY and CDR2 SAAADI. Written as DNA, the CDR3 is TGCGCCAGCAGTGAGGTACAGGGGGCCGGCTATGGCTACACCTTC. It encodes CASSEVQGAGYGYTF.

The chain recombines TRBV28 with TRBJ2-3; 7 nucleotides match TRBD2. Germline loops: CDR1 MDHEN, CDR2 SYDVKM. J was trimmed by 6 bases and V by 7 bases; bases with no gene match: 7. The length of the CDR3 is 13 residues. The CDR3 loop is CASTPTGGDTQYF. CDR3 sequence (DNA): TGTGCCAGCACCCCCACCGGGGGGGATACGCAGTATTTT.

The V call is TRBV6-1, the J call TRBJ2-2; a weak D match, TRBD1 (8 bases). Trimming removed 6 bases from V and 3 bases from J, with 14 bases in between. The CDR3 spans 15 residues. From germline, CDR1 is MNHNS and CDR2 SASEGT. CDR3 sequence: CASRQQGGYTGELFF. CDR3 DNA: TGTGCCAGCAGGCAACAGGGGGGGTACACCGGGGAGCTGTTTTTT.

The chain joins TRBV19 to TRBJ2-7; D gene uncertain. This CDR3 has 12 residues. The germline V and J ends were trimmed by 10 bases and 1 base, with 11 bases remaining between them. CDR1 and CDR2 (germline): LNHDA, SQIVND (reference sequence). The CDR3 is CATRDSSYEQYF. CDR3 in DNA: TGTGCCACCAGAGACTCTTCCTACGAGCAGTACTTC.

Ten or more counts support this clonotype. The chain joins TRBV11-2 to TRBJ1-5; 7 bases are a match to TRBD1. The CDR3 totals 15 residues. Germline V gene sequence: CDR1 SGHAT, CDR2 FQNNGV. V was clipped by 5 bases and J by 0 bases; unmatched bases: 4. For the CDR3, the DNA is TGTGCCAGCAGCGACACAGGGGCTAGCAATCAGCCCCAGCATTTT. Translation gives CASSDTGASNQPQHF.

This clonotype was detected only a few times. J is TRBJ2-2 and V is TRBV4-1; perhaps TRBD2 as D (6 bases). The germline gives CDR1 MGHRA, CDR2 YSYEKL. V was clipped by 3 bases and J by 8 bases, with 13 bases between them. This CDR3 is built from 14 residues. This CDR3 reads CASSHTLASGELFF. As DNA, the CDR3 is TGCGCCAGCAGCCACACACTAGCATCAGGGGAGCTGTTTTTT.

This clonotype was detected many times. The rearrangement links TRBV2 to TRBJ1-1; D may be TRBD1 (6 bases). Per the germline V gene, CDR1 is SNHLY and CDR2 is FYNNEI. V lost 7 bases and J 0 bases, leaving 12 bases between the germline ends. There are 14 residues in the CDR3. The CDR3 here is CASKTGHLNTEAFF. In nucleotides, the CDR3 is TGTGCCAGCAAGACAGGACACCTGAACACTGAAGCTTTCTTT. Combining the CDR3 with reference TRBV2 and TRBJ1-1 gives the whole variable domain EPEVTQTPSHQVTQMGQEVILRCVPISNHLYFYWYRQILGQKVEFLVSFYNNEISEKSEIFDDQFSVERPDGSNFTLKIRSTKLEDSAMYFCASKTGHLNTEAFFGQGTRLTVV.

This clonotype was counted ten times or more. The chain links TRBV3-1 to TRBJ1-2, with TRBD1 matching over 9 bases. From germline, CDR1 is LGHDT and CDR2 YNNKEL (reference sequence). The CDR3 spans 16 residues. The V segment lost 1 base and the J segment 6 bases; nucleotides outside the gene matches: 9. The CDR3 nucleotides read TGTGCCAGCAGCCAAGGGGACAGGGTTGTCGGTCATGGCTACACCTTC. Amino acid sequence: CASSQGDRVVGHGYTF.

This clonotype appeared a few times. J is TRBJ2-4 and V is TRBV3-1; possibly TRBD1 for D (6 bases). The CDR3 has 14 amino acids. V was trimmed by 1 base and J by 3 bases, leaving 7 bases between them. The germline V gene encodes CDR1 LGHDT and CDR2 YNNKEL (reference sequence). CDR3 loop: CASSQGGGKNIQYF. Here the CDR3 DNA reads TGTGCCAGCAGCCAAGGAGGGGGCAAAAACATTCAGTACTTC.

This clonotype was counted once. The junction does not match germline at one end; this may be a read error. This sequence joins TRBV20-1 and TRBJ1-6; D unresolved. Germline loops: CDR1 DFQATT, CDR2 SNEGSKA (reference sequence). This CDR3 region has 14 residues. The CDR3 region is CTVQIGSYNPPLHF. CDR3 DNA sequence: TGCACCGTTCAGATTGGCTCCTATAATCCACCCCTCCACTTT.

V is TRBV7-9 and J is TRBJ2-3; TRBD2 might be the D (6 bases). The CDR3 sequence is 15 residues long. V was clipped by 3 bases and J by 3 bases, with 13 bases between them. Per germline, CDR1 SEHNR and CDR2 FQNEAQ (reference sequence). CDR3 bases: TGTGCCAGCAGCTTTGTTACCGGAGGGACAGATACGCAGTATTTT. It specifies CASSFVTGGTDTQYF.

This sequence joins TRBV20-1 and TRBJ1-2, with no clear D. Germline V lookup: CDR1 DFQATT, CDR2 SNEGSKA (reference sequence). The CDR3 contains 14 residues. V lost 0 bases to trimming and J lost 8 bases, with 16 bases between them. CDR3 residues: CSARDLSPTLGYTF. CDR3 in DNA: TGCAGTGCTAGAGATCTGTCCCCGACCCTCGGCTACACCTTC.

The chain's CDR3 is CATSRKLAGLNTGELFF. The CDR3 region has the DNA TGTGCCACCAGCAGAAAGCTAGCGGGTTTGAACACCGGGGAGCTGTTTTTT. This rearrangement joins TRBV15 to TRBJ2-2; 8 nucleotides agree with TRBD2. The V segment lost 2 bases and the J segment 1 base; nucleotides outside the gene matches: 6. This CDR3 is 17 amino acids long. The germline V gene has CDR1 LNHNV and CDR2 YYDKDF (reference sequence).

This clonotype was seen at least ten times. The CDR3 spells CASSVSSYEQYF. CDR3 coding DNA: TGTGCCAGCAGTGTTAGCTCCTACGAGCAGTACTTC. This chain joins TRBV6-2 or TRBV6-3 and TRBJ2-7; D remains ambiguous. The ends were cut back, 5 bases at V and 0 bases at J, with 5 bases in the middle. The germline gives CDR1 MNHEY, CDR2 SVGEGT. There are 12 residues in the CDR3.

This clonotype was seen many times. The chain couples TRBV7-9 to TRBJ2-5, with D maybe TRBD1 (5 bases). This CDR3 spans 13 amino acids. The germline V gene has CDR1 SEHNR and CDR2 FQNEAQ (reference sequence). Between the trimmed V and J ends, which lost 6 bases and 5 bases, there was a span of 13 bases. This chain's CDR3 is CASSIQGRETQYF. The DNA of the CDR3 is TGTGCCAGCAGTATTCAGGGAAGGGAGACCCAGTACTTC.

V usage is TRBV4-1 and J usage is TRBJ2-5, with unresolved D. Germline-derived CDR1 and CDR2 are MGHRA and YSYEKL. This CDR3 comprises 19 residues. V gave up 1 base and J gave up 3 bases, with 24 bases separating them. The CDR3 DNA reads TGCGCCAGCAGCCAAGCGGCCAAATTAGGGTTTACACGGGAAGAGACCCAGTACTTC. Its translation: CASSQAAKLGFTREETQYF.

This clonotype was detected ten times or more. The chain couples TRBV11-2 to TRBJ1-1; a weak D match, TRBD1 (5 bases). The CDR3 extends over 14 amino acids. Deletions cut 6 bases from V and 5 bases from J, with 16 bases between. Germline CDR1 is SGHAT and CDR2 is FQNNGV. The CDR3 reads CASRGVRGFTEAFF. The CDR3 region has the DNA TGTGCCAGCAGGGGGGTTAGGGGTTTTACTGAAGCTTTCTTT.

This chain links TRBV9 with TRBJ2-1, with 8 positions matching TRBD2. V gave up 4 bases and J gave up 9 bases; unmatched junction bases: 12. Germline CDR1 and CDR2: SGDLS and YYNGEE. The CDR3 consists of 15 residues. The CDR3 reads CASSPWGSGSGEQFF. Written as DNA, the CDR3 is TGTGCCAGCAGCCCGTGGGGAAGCGGGAGTGGTGAGCAGTTCTTC.

This chain connects TRBV2 to TRBJ2-3; 10 positions match TRBD2. In germline, CDR1 is SNHLY, CDR2 FYNNEI. This CDR3 comprises 15 residues. J gave up 9 bases and V 8 bases, and 14 bases lay outside the gene matches. The CDR3 DNA reads as TGTGCCAGCCGCCTATATAGGAGCGGGAGGGCGACGCAGTATTTT. This sequence encodes CASRLYRSGRATQYF.